The sequence of this T cell receptor beta chain was determined in a study of T-cell reconstitution after alpha-beta-depleted transplantation in children. The CDR3 spans 16 residues. The V end was cut by 3 bases, the J end by 4 bases, with 18 bases between. Germline V gene data show CDR1 as MGHRA and CDR2 as YSYEKL. This clonotype has a handful of counts. Molecular barcoding with unique molecular identifiers was used for the TCRbeta library. TCRdb independently ran MiXCR on the PCR reads; one entry per CDR3 protein. The sample consists of some 340,000 distinct CDR3 sequences, over 9% of them appearing once.

The rearrangement joins TRBV4-1 to TRBJ1-2; D remains unclear. The sequencing here drew on PBMCs from the stem cell graft donor, taken from the stem cell graft. This receptor was taken from a human donor who donated a stem cell graft to a child with acute lymphoblastic leukemia. The CDR3 DNA is TGCGCCAGCAGCCATGAATCAGCGAGCGGTGCCTATGGCTACACCTTC. It translates to CASSHESASGAYGYTF.